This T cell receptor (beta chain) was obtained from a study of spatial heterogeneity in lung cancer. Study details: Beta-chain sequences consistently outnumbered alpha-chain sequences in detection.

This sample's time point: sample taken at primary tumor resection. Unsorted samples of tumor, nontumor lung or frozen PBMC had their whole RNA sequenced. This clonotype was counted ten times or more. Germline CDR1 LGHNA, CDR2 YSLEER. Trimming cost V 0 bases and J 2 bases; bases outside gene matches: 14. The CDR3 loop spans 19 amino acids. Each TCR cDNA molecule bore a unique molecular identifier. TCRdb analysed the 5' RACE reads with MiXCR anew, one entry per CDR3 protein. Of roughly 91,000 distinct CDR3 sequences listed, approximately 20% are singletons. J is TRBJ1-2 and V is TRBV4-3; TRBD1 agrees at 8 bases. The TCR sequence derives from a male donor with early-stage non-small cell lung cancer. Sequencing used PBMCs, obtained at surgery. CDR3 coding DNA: TGCGCCAGCAGCCAAGATAGGGGCCCCTCAGGGGGCAGGAACTATGGCTACACCTTC. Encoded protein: CASSQDRGPSGGRNYGYTF.